This is a list of T cell receptor beta chains from one sample in a study of identical twins. Each CDR3 protein is one row after TCRdb ran MiXCR on the 5' RACE reads. This table holds 1.5 million to 2 million distinct CDR3 sequences, roughly 35% found once. Source material: cord blood. The receptors here all came from a newborn girl in good health. CDR3s include the opening cysteine and the closing phenylalanine or tryptophan. D genes are given only for firm matches. Only some rows state a clone size, as once, few, many or a class for expanded clones.

>13|-|TRBJ2-5|TRBV6-1|-
TGTGCCAGCACCGAACTGGGTGGGGAGACCCAGTACTTC
CASTELGGETQYF
>15|few|TRBJ2-1|TRBV9|TRBD1
TGTGCCAGCAGCGACGACAGGGGCTGGTACAATGAGCAGTTCTTC
CASSDDRGWYNEQFF
>17|few|TRBJ1-5|TRBV4-1|-
TGCGCCAGCAGCCGAAGCCCGCAATCCCCAGAAAATCAGCCCCAGCATTTT
CASSRSPQSPENQPQHF
>14|-|TRBJ2-2|TRBV5-1|-
TGCGCCAGCTTGGGAGGACAGGACCCAGGGGAGCTGTTTTTT
CASLGGQDPGELFF
>14|-|TRBJ1-5|TRBV2|-
TGTGCCAGCAGTGGGTTCCCACCGAGGGAGCCCCAGCATTTT
CASSGFPPREPQHF
>13|-|TRBJ2-3|TRBV28|-
TGTGCCAGCAGTCACCGTAGTCCAGATACGCAGTATTTT
CASSHRSPDTQYF
>14|few|TRBJ1-2|TRBV7-2|-
TGTGCCAACAGCTTCGGGAATTGGAACTATGGCTACACCTTC
CANSFGNWNYGYTF
>14|few|TRBJ2-3|TRBV20-1|TRBD2
TGCAGCCCCGGACTAGCGGGAGCAACAGATACGCAGTATTTT
CSPGLAGATDTQYF
>15|-|TRBJ1-6|TRBV7-6|-
TGTGCCAGCAGCTTAGCGGGGGGCGTGAATTCACCCCTCCACTTT
CASSLAGGVNSPLHF
>11|few|TRBJ2-1|TRBV6-2/TRBV6-3|-
TGTGCCAGCGACAGAGGTCGGGAGCAGTTCTTC
CASDRGREQFF
>16|-|TRBJ2-3|TRBV7-2|-
TGTGCCAGCAGCTTAGCCCCGGACAGAAACACAGATACGCAGTATTTT
CASSLAPDRNTDTQYF
>15|many|TRBJ1-2|TRBV20-1|TRBD1
TGCAGTGCTAGAGTGAACAGGGGGCCTAACTATGGCTACACCTTC
CSARVNRGPNYGYTF
>14|once|TRBJ1-1|TRBV7-9|-
TGTGCCAGCAGCTCCCCCTCGGGGAACACTGAAGCTTTCTTT
CASSSPSGNTEAFF
>18|many|TRBJ2-3|TRBV12-3/TRBV12-4|TRBD2
TGTGCCAGCAGTCCGGGGAGGAGGGGACTAGCGGCATCAGATACGCAGTATTTT
CASSPGRRGLAASDTQYF
>16|-|TRBJ1-4|TRBV27|TRBD1
TGTGCCAGCAGTCCTCTCCTAACAGGGGCGGATGAAAAACTGTTTTTT
CASSPLLTGADEKLFF
>14|-|TRBJ2-3|TRBV20-1|-
TGCAGTGCTAGCTTCCTAGCGAACACAGATACGCAGTATTTT
CSASFLANTDTQYF
>12|-|TRBJ2-7|TRBV28|-
TGTGCCAGCAGTTTGATGCTGGACGAGCAGTACTTC
CASSLMLDEQYF
>15|many|TRBJ2-7|TRBV27|TRBD1
TGCGCCAGCAGCTTGAGCGGACAGGGCTCCTACGAGCAGTACTTC
CASSLSGQGSYEQYF
>14|-|TRBJ1-5|TRBV25-1|-
TGTGCCAGCAGTGAATTCGGGTCTAATCAGCCCCAGCATTTT
CASSEFGSNQPQHF
>17|-|TRBJ2-1|TRBV15|-
TGTGCCACCAGCAGAGATGCCCGCCGGAGCTCCTACAATGAGCAGTTCTTC
CATSRDARRSSYNEQFF
>16|once|TRBJ2-3|TRBV3-1|-
TGTGCCAGCAGCCAAGATCTACAGGGACGCACAGATACGCAGTATTTT
CASSQDLQGRTDTQYF